One T cell receptor (beta chain) is described in this entry. Antigen unknown. The sample is drawn from a study of OX40 agonist ivuxolimab in advanced cancers. Study-level information: Cohort: 75% to 90% men, mean age approximately 60, aged roughly 23 to 79. Three dose-escalation patients had partial responses: one with hepatocellular carcinoma and two with cutaneous melanoma. Overall study results and limits: Near-lowest levels of clonal expansion characterized partial responders at 0.1-3.0 mg/kg.

The repertoire was sequenced with immunoSEQ multiplex PCR; TCRdb's copy has only in-frame clones and lacks some. This sample has under 45,000 clones, with around 79% found just once. The CDR3 is made up of 16 amino acids. The J segment lost 4 bases and the V segment lost 2 bases, leaving 4 bases of the junction unmatched. Germline V CDR1 and CDR2: MNHEY, SVGAGI. The source of this sequence is an adult with an advanced solid tumor such as melanoma, head and neck, liver or kidney cancer. The material was CD4+ or CD8+ T cells sorted from blood, obtained in a trial of the OX40 agonist ivuxolimab. The chain links TRBV6-5 to TRBJ2-1, with 11 bases aligning to TRBD2. The CDR3 nucleotides read TGTGCCAGCAGTTACGCTAGCGGGGGGCTTTACAATGAGCAGTTCTTC. This gives the protein CASSYASGGLYNEQFF.